This is a list of T cell receptor beta chains from one sample in a study of memory CD4+ T cells and cytomegalovirus serostatus. The assay was immunoSEQ multiplex PCR, and TCRdb's table has in-frame clones only and misses some. The sample records 75,000 to 90,000 clones, 75% to 90% being singletons. The sequenced material came from memory CD4+ T cells from blood. Every receptor here comes from an adult in good health and CMV-seronegative. The CDR3 runs from the conserved cysteine through the conserved F or W. A D gene is named only where the DNA matches it firmly. The size entry is marked missing in some rows and otherwise reads once, few, many or a size class.

cdr3_aa cdr3_nt d_call clone_size j_call v_call
CASSYGSTGSGELFF TGTGCCAGCAGTTACGGTTCTACAGGTTCCGGGGAGCTGTTTTTT - few TRBJ2-2 TRBV6-5
CAWSQVTGGVKYF TGTGCCTGGAGCCAAGTTACAGGGGGCGTTAAGTACTTC TRBD1 - TRBJ2-7 TRBV30
CASSITGEGSPLHF TGTGCCAGCAGTATTACAGGGGAAGGTTCACCCCTCCACTTT TRBD1 - TRBJ1-6 TRBV6-4
CASSVGGGAYTEAFF TGTGCCAGCAGCGTAGGAGGGGGCGCGTACACTGAAGCTTTCTTT TRBD1 - TRBJ1-1 TRBV9
CARTRDRGNYGYTF TGTGCCAGAACCCGAGACAGGGGAAACTATGGCTACACCTTC TRBD1 - TRBJ1-2 TRBV30
CASSSGQGAMGYGYTF TGTGCCAGCAGCTCGGGACAGGGGGCGATGGGCTATGGCTACACCTTC TRBD1 - TRBJ1-2 TRBV5-4
CASSQGTYSNQPQHF TGTGCCAGCAGCCAAGGCACGTATAGCAATCAGCCCCAGCATTTT - - TRBJ1-5 TRBV28
CASSPRTRTGYYEQYF TGTGCCAGCAGCCCCCGTACGAGGACAGGGTACTACGAGCAGTACTTC TRBD1 - TRBJ2-7 TRBV7-9
CASSDTNIQYF TGTGCCAGCAGTGACACTAACATTCAGTACTTC - - TRBJ2-4 TRBV6-1
CSASTLETQYF TGCAGTGCTAGCACACTCGAGACCCAGTACTTC - - TRBJ2-5 TRBV20-1
CASSRPGEYSGNTIYF TGTGCCAGCAGCCGCCCTGGGGAATACTCTGGAAACACCATATATTTT - few TRBJ1-3 TRBV7-9